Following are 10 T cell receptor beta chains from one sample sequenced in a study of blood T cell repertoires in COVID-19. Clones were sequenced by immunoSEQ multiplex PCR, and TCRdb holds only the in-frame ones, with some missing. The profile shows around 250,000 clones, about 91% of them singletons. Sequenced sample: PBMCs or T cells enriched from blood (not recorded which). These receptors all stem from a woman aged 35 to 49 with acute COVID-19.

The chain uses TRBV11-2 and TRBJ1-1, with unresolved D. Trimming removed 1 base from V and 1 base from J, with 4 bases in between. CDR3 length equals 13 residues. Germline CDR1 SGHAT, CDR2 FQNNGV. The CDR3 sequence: CASSLAGNTEAFF. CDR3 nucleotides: TGTGCCAGCAGCTTAGCAGGGAACACTGAAGCTTTCTTT.

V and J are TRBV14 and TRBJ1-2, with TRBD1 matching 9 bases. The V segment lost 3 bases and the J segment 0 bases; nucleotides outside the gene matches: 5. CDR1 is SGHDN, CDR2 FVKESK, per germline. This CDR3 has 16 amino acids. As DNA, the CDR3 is TGTGCCAGCAGCCAGGGGACAGGGTACCCTAACTATGGCTACACCTTC. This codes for CASSQGTGYPNYGYTF.

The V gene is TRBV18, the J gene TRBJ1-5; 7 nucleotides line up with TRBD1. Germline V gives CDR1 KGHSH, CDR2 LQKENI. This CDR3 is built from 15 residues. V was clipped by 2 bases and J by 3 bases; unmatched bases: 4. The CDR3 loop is CASSPGTANNQPQHF. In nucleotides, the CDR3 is TGTGCCAGCTCACCAGGGACAGCCAACAATCAGCCCCAGCATTTT.

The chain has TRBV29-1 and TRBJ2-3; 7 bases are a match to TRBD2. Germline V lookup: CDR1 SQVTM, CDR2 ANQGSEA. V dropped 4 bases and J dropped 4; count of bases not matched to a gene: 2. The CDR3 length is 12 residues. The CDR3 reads CSVARESDTQYF. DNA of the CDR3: TGCAGCGTTGCGCGGGAGTCAGATACGCAGTATTTT.

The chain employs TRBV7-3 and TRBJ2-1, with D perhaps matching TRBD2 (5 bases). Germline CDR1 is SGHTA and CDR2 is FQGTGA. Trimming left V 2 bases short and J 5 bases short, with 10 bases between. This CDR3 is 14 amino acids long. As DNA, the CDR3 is TGTGCCAGCAGCTTACAAGGGAGCAACAATGAGCAGTTCTTC. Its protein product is CASSLQGSNNEQFF.

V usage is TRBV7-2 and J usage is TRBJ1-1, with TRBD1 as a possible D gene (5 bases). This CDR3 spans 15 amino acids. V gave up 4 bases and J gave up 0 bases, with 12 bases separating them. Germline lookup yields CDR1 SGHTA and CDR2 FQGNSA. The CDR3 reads CASSSGWGMNTEAFF. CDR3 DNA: TGTGCCAGCAGCTCAGGGTGGGGTATGAACACTGAAGCTTTCTTT. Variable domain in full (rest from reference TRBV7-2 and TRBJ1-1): GAGVSQSPSNKVTEKGKDVELRCDPISGHTALYWYRQSLGQGLEFLIYFQGNSAPDKSGLPSDRFSAERTGGSVSTLTIQRTQQEDSAVYLCASSSGWGMNTEAFFGQGTRLTVV.

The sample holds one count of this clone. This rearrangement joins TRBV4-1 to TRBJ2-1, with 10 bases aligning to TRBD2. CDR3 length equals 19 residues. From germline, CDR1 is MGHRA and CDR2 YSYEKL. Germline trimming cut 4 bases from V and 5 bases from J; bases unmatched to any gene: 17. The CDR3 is CASSPTRTSGFLANNEQFF. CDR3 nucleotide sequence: TGCGCCAGCAGCCCGACAAGGACTAGCGGCTTCCTGGCCAACAATGAGCAGTTCTTC.

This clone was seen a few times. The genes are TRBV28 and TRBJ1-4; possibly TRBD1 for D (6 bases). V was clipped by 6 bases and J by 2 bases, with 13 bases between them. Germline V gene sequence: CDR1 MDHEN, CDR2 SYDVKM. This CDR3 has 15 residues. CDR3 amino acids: CASRMWGRTNEKLFF. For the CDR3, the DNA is TGTGCCAGCAGAATGTGGGGGCGGACTAATGAAAAACTGTTTTTT.

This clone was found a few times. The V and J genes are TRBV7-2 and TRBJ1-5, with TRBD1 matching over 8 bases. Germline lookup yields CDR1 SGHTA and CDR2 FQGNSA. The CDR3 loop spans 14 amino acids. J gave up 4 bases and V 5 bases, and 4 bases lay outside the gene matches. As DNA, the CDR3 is TGTGCCAGCAGCCGCACAGGGGGAAATCAGCCCCAGCATTTT. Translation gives CASSRTGGNQPQHF.

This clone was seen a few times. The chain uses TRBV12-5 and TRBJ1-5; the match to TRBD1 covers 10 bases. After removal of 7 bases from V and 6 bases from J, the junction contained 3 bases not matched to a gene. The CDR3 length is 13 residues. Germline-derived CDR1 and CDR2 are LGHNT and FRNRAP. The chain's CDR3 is CASAWDRGQPQHF. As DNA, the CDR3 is TGTGCTAGTGCGTGGGACAGGGGTCAGCCCCAGCATTTT.